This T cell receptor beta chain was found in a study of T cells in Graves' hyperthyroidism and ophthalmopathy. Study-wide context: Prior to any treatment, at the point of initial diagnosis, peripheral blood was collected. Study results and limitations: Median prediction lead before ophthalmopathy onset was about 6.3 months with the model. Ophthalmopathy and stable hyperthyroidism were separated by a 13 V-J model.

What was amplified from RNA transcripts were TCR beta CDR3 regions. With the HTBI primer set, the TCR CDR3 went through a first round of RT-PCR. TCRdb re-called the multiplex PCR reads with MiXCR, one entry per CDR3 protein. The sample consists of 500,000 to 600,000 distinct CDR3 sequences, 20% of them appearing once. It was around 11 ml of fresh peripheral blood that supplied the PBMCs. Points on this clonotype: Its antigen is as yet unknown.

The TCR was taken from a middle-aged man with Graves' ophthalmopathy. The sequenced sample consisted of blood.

CDR3 nucleotide sequence: TGTGCCAGTAGTATAAGGCCGGCGGGGACTGAAGCTTTCTTT. It encodes CASSIRPAGTEAFF. This chain connects TRBV19 to TRBJ1-1; D uncertain. The CDR3 length is 14 residues. Between the trimmed V and J ends, which lost 2 bases and 5 bases, there was a span of 12 bases. Germline CDR1 and CDR2: LNHDA and SQIVND (reference sequence).